Following are 31 T cell receptor beta chains from one sample sequenced in a study of T-cell reconstitution after alpha-beta-depleted transplantation in children. TCRbeta library preparation incorporated unique molecular identifiers. TCRdb passed the PCR reads through MiXCR, listing each CDR3 protein once. This sample has 700,000 to 950,000 distinct CDR3 sequences; 15% to 20% occur once, and the top ten carry just under 5%. The input for sequencing was PBMCs, mostly from graft donor cells, taken 360 days after TCRalphabeta/CD19-depleted stem cell transplant. These receptors all come from a male patient younger than 18 who had a stem cell transplant for acute lymphoblastic leukemia, so the T cells may come from the graft donor.

This clonotype was found many times. The chain joins TRBV20-1 to TRBJ2-7, with unresolved D. CDR3 length equals 13 residues. Trimming took 3 bases from V and 4 from J, leaving 13 bases between them. The V gene's germline CDR1 is DFQATT and CDR2 SNEGSKA (reference sequence). CDR3: CSASLPAVYEQYF. In DNA, the CDR3 is TGCAGTGCTAGCCTGCCCGCTGTTTACGAGCAGTACTTC.

This clonotype came up once. V gene TRBV7-2 combines with J gene TRBJ2-5; D is ambiguous. The germline CDR1 and CDR2 sequences are SGHTA and FQGNSA. The CDR3 has 13 residues. Trimming shortened V by 5 bases and J by 3 bases, and 10 bases separated the two germline ends. CDR3 loop: CASSDRVEETQYF. The CDR3 bases are TGTGCCAGCAGCGATAGAGTGGAAGAGACCCAGTACTTC.

This clonotype was detected ten times or more. CDR3 bases: TGCGCCAGCAGCTTGGCCGGGACAGGGACCTACGAGCAGTACTTC. Translation: CASSLAGTGTYEQYF. V and J are TRBV5-1 and TRBJ2-7; the match to TRBD1 covers 9 bases. In germline, CDR1 is SGHRS, CDR2 YFSETQ. There are 15 residues in the CDR3. V shed 0 bases and J 2 bases; nucleotides not matched to a gene: 3.

The chain uses TRBV5-1 and TRBJ2-1; D unresolved. Per the germline V gene, CDR1 is SGHRS and CDR2 is YFSETQ. Between the trimmed V and J ends, which lost 1 base and 3 bases, there was a span of 8 bases. This CDR3 has 14 amino acids. CDR3 amino acids: CASSLYVNYNEQFF. The DNA for the CDR3 is TGCGCCAGCAGCTTGTACGTCAACTACAATGAGCAGTTCTTC.

The chain links TRBV12-3 or TRBV12-4 to TRBJ1-2, with D tentatively TRBD1 (5 bases). The CDR3 extends over 17 amino acids. The V end was cut by 6 bases, the J end by 4 bases, with 24 bases between. The CDR3 nucleotides are TGTGCCAGCAGCACCGGATCCCGACAGCGCCCCTCCTATGGCTACACCTTC. Protein product: CASSTGSRQRPSYGYTF.

The chain has TRBV7-3 and TRBJ2-1; 13 bases fit TRBD2. The CDR3 totals 17 residues. Per germline, CDR1 SGHTA and CDR2 FQGTGA. The ends lost 2 bases at V and 6 bases at J; junction bases unmatched: 7. The CDR3 reads CASSLVPGTSGINEQFF. The DNA for the CDR3 is TGTGCCAGCAGCTTAGTTCCGGGGACTAGCGGGATCAATGAGCAGTTCTTC.

V is TRBV19 and J is TRBJ1-1; TRBD1 might be the D (6 bases). Per germline, CDR1 LNHDA and CDR2 SQIVND (reference sequence). V lost 5 bases and J lost 0, with 13 bases in between. The CDR3 consists of 15 residues. CDR3 sequence: CASSPRDTLNTEAFF. The CDR3 DNA reads as TGTGCCAGTAGTCCCCGGGACACCCTGAACACTGAAGCTTTCTTT.

The chain carries TRBV27 and TRBJ2-7; no reliable D call. The CDR3 is 14 amino acids. Germline-derived CDR1 and CDR2 are MNHEY and SMNVEV (reference sequence). V gave up 2 bases and J gave up 4 bases, with 12 bases separating them. CDR3 amino acids: CASSLLAVPYEQYF. The CDR3 nucleotides read TGTGCCAGCAGTTTACTGGCGGTCCCTTACGAGCAGTACTTC.

This clonotype was detected a few times. Written as DNA, the CDR3 is TGTGCCAGCAGCGTAAGACCCGGGCCCGGGGAGCTGTTTTTT. Translating gives CASSVRPGPGELFF. The chain has TRBV9 and TRBJ2-2; D not certain. Germline V lookup: CDR1 SGDLS, CDR2 YYNGEE. This CDR3 has 14 amino acids. Between the trimmed V and J ends, which lost 1 base and 6 bases, there was a span of 10 bases.

This clonotype occurred a few times. The genes are TRBV4-2 and TRBJ2-7; D may be TRBD1 or TRBD2 (5 bases each). The CDR3 length is 18 residues. The V end lost 2 bases, the J end lost 1 base, and 21 bases lay between the germline ends. The germline V gene has CDR1 LGHNA and CDR2 YNFKEQ. As DNA, the CDR3 is TGTGCCAGCAGCCAATGGACCATCCGGGACGTAGCTTCCTACGAGCAGTACTTC. Encoded protein: CASSQWTIRDVASYEQYF.

The chain is built from TRBV3-1 and TRBJ2-3, with TRBD1 matching 9 bases. Germline trimming cut 8 bases from V and 3 bases from J; bases unmatched to any gene: 6. CDR3 length equals 14 residues. Looked up from germline, CDR1 is LGHDT and CDR2 is YNNKEL (reference sequence). The CDR3 coding sequence is TGTGCCAGCCAGACCGACAGGGGGACAGATACGCAGTATTTT. Encoded protein: CASQTDRGTDTQYF.

This clonotype was seen more than once but under ten times. The rearrangement joins TRBV20-1 to TRBJ2-7; D is uncertain. This CDR3 contains 12 residues. V lost 3 bases and J 6 bases, leaving 12 bases between the germline ends. Per germline, CDR1 DFQATT and CDR2 SNEGSKA (reference sequence). The CDR3 loop is CSASLGASEQYF. CDR3 in DNA: TGCAGTGCTAGTTTGGGTGCCTCCGAGCAGTACTTC.

The genes are TRBV10-3 and TRBJ1-5; 7 bases line up with TRBD1. CDR3 size: 14 residues. The J segment lost 6 bases and the V segment lost 7 bases, leaving 9 bases of the junction unmatched. CDR1 and CDR2 from the germline V gene are ENHRY and SYGVKD. DNA of the CDR3: TGTGCCATCACCGACAGGGAAGGGATTCAGCCCCAGCATTTT. Amino acid sequence: CAITDREGIQPQHF.

This clonotype was found many times. The chain combines TRBV5-1 with TRBJ2-5; the D gene is possibly TRBD1 (6 bases). The CDR3 consists of 13 residues. Germline V gene lookup returns CDR1 SGHRS and CDR2 YFSETQ. The V end was cut by 2 bases, the J end by 4 bases, with 9 bases between. The DNA for the CDR3 is TGCGCCAGCAGCTTCGGGACAAGAGAGACCCAGTACTTC. Its protein is CASSFGTRETQYF.

J is TRBJ2-5 and V is TRBV29-1; TRBD2 might be the D (6 bases). The germline V gene encodes CDR1 SQVTM and CDR2 ANQGSEA. CDR3 size: 12 residues. The ends were cut back, 6 bases at V and 5 bases at J, with 13 bases in the middle. CDR3 in amino acids: CSVRPGDETQYF. In nucleotides, the CDR3 is TGCAGCGTGAGGCCGGGGGATGAGACCCAGTACTTC. Filled out from reference TRBV29-1 and TRBJ2-5, the complete variable domain reads SAVISQKPSRDICQRGTSLTIQCQVDSQVTMMFWYRQQPGQSLTLIATANQGSEATYESGFVIDKFPISRPNLTFSTLTVSNMSPEDSSIYLCSVRPGDETQYFGPGTRLLVL.

The rearrangement uses TRBV7-9 and TRBJ1-2; 8 nucleotides agree with TRBD1. V shed 4 bases and J 4 bases; nucleotides not matched to a gene: 11. The CDR3 length is 16 residues. Germline-derived CDR1 and CDR2 are SEHNR and FQNEAQ (reference sequence). The CDR3 is CASSSGRTGSGYGYTF. CDR3 DNA sequence: TGTGCCAGCAGCTCCGGGCGGACAGGGTCCGGCTATGGCTACACCTTC. Combining the CDR3 with reference TRBV7-9 and TRBJ1-2 gives the whole variable domain DTGVSQNPRHKITKRGQNVTFRCDPISEHNRLYWYRQTLGQGPEFLTYFQNEAQLEKSRLLSDRFSAERPKGSFSTLEIQRTEQGDSAMYLCASSSGRTGSGYGYTFGSGTRLTVV.

This clonotype showed up many times. The chain recombines TRBV12-3 or TRBV12-4 with TRBJ1-2; 7 bases align to TRBD1. CDR3 length: 17 residues. V gave up 4 bases and J gave up 2 bases; unmatched junction bases: 13. The CDR3 protein is CASSSRTGEGVNYGYTF. The DNA of the CDR3 is TGTGCCAGCAGTTCCCGGACAGGAGAAGGGGTAAACTATGGCTACACCTTC.

CDR3: CAIGRGGSSYNEQFF. The DNA of the CDR3 is TGTGCCATCGGGCGGGGCGGTAGCTCCTACAATGAGCAGTTCTTC. The gene calls are TRBV10-3 and TRBJ2-1; D possibly corresponds to TRBD2 (6 bases). CDR3 size: 15 residues. Trimming removed 8 bases at V and 0 bases at J, with 14 bases between. Looked up from germline, CDR1 is ENHRY and CDR2 is SYGVKD.

This clonotype was seen more than once but under ten times. The V gene is TRBV7-2, the J gene TRBJ2-7; 8 positions agree with TRBD1. The germline gives CDR1 SGHTA, CDR2 FQGNSA. The CDR3 totals 16 residues. After removal of 5 bases from V and 3 bases from J, the junction contained 12 bases not matched to a gene. The CDR3 nucleotides are TGTGCCAGCAGCATAACAGGACAGGGACTTTACTACGAGCAGTACTTC. Translation gives CASSITGQGLYYEQYF.

This clonotype was seen at least ten times. The rearrangement joins TRBV4-2 to TRBJ2-7; TRBD2 aligns across 9 bases. The V segment lost 1 base and the J segment 0 bases; nucleotides outside the gene matches: 7. The length of the CDR3 is 17 residues. The V gene's germline CDR1 is LGHNA and CDR2 YNFKEQ. The CDR3 protein is CASSQGLAGPLSYEQYF. In nucleotides, the CDR3 is TGTGCCAGCAGCCAAGGCCTAGCGGGACCCCTCTCCTACGAGCAGTACTTC.

About this clonotype itself: Given a much more abundant clone one base away, this may be a read error. The J gene is TRBJ2-3, the V gene TRBV7-2, with TRBD2 identical over 12 bases. This CDR3 is 17 amino acids long. The V gene end was trimmed by 0 bases and the J gene end by 0 bases; junction bases not matched to a gene: 1. Germline V gene lookup returns CDR1 SGHTA and CDR2 FQGNSA. CDR3 coding DNA: TGTGCCAGCAGCTTAGCCGGGACTAGCGGGAGCACAGATACGCAGTATTTT. Its protein is CASSLAGTSGSTDTQYF.

Only a few counts were recorded for this clonotype. The V and J genes are TRBV3-1 and TRBJ2-3; tentatively, D is TRBD1 or TRBD2 (6 bases each). The germline V gene encodes CDR1 LGHDT and CDR2 YNNKEL (reference sequence). The CDR3 consists of 16 residues. Trimming left V 4 bases short and J 6 bases short, with 20 bases between. CDR3: CASSPSVGGFLDTQYF. The CDR3 DNA reads TGTGCCAGCAGCCCTTCGGTAGGGGGGTTCTTGGATACGCAGTATTTT.

V and J are TRBV7-9 and TRBJ1-1; TRBD1 agrees at 7 bases. V shed 7 bases and J 6 bases; nucleotides not matched to a gene: 14. The CDR3 sequence is 15 residues long. Germline CDR1 and CDR2: SEHNR and FQNEAQ (reference sequence). CDR3 DNA sequence: TGTGCCAGCACCCCAGGGGGTACCGCCGTCTCTGAAGCTTTCTTT. Translating gives CASTPGGTAVSEAFF.

This clonotype was counted only a few times. The V call is TRBV5-1, the J call TRBJ2-7, with D perhaps given as TRBD1 or TRBD2 (5 bases each). The CDR3 length is 12 residues. Trimming removed 7 bases at V and 3 bases at J, with 11 bases between. CDR1 and CDR2 (germline): SGHRS, YFSETQ. CDR3 amino acids: CASAGTDYEQYF. CDR3 nucleotides: TGCGCCAGCGCTGGGACGGACTACGAGCAGTACTTC.

This clonotype has just a few counts. V and J are TRBV12-5 and TRBJ1-5; TRBD1 agrees at 9 bases. Trimming took 6 bases from V and 8 from J; bases not matched to a gene: 11. CDR1 LGHNT and CDR2 FRNRAP come from the germline V gene. CDR3 length: 15 amino acids. CDR3 bases: TGTGCTAGTGGGCCGGGACAGGGCCCCATGGAGCCCCAGCATTTT. It encodes CASGPGQGPMEPQHF. The full variable domain, rest sourced from reference TRBV12-5 and TRBJ1-5, is DARVTQTPRHKVTEMGQEVTMRCQPILGHNTVFWYRQTMMQGLELLAYFRNRAPLDDSGMPKDRFSAEMPDATLATLKIQPSEPRDSAVYFCASGPGQGPMEPQHFGDGTRLSIL.

CDR3 amino acids: CASSLVGIGNTIYF. In DNA form, the CDR3 reads TGTGCCAGCAGCTTGGTGGGAATTGGAAACACCATATATTTT. The chain combines TRBV7-9 with TRBJ1-3, with D uncertain. Germline loops: CDR1 SEHNR, CDR2 FQNEAQ (reference sequence). CDR3 size: 14 residues. Trimming stripped 3 bases from V and 3 bases from J, with 9 bases between.

Ten or more counts support this clonotype. The J gene is TRBJ2-1, the V gene TRBV12-5; 13 bases are a match to TRBD2. Trimming at V came to 0 bases and at J to 3 bases, leaving 17 bases not matched to a gene. The CDR3 is 22 amino acids. The germline gives CDR1 LGHNT, CDR2 FRNRAP. The CDR3 region is CASGLVVTGRTSGSRNYNEQFF. In DNA form, the CDR3 reads TGTGCTAGTGGTTTGGTAGTGACAGGTAGGACTAGCGGGAGTAGGAACTACAATGAGCAGTTCTTC.

This rearrangement joins TRBV4-2 to TRBJ2-5; 12 bases are shared with TRBD2. The CDR3 consists of 15 residues. Germline V lookup: CDR1 LGHNA, CDR2 YNFKEQ. J was trimmed by 5 bases and V by 3 bases; bases with no gene match: 4. This CDR3 reads CASSHRLAGEETQYF. The DNA of the CDR3 is TGTGCCAGCAGCCATAGACTAGCGGGAGAGGAGACCCAGTACTTC.

This chain joins TRBV9 and TRBJ2-1, with TRBD1 matching over 8 bases. Per germline, CDR1 SGDLS and CDR2 YYNGEE. V lost 3 bases, J lost 3 bases, and 14 bases stayed unmatched. The CDR3 runs 18 residues. The CDR3 loop is CASSDGQGPQHYYNEQFF. Written as DNA, the CDR3 is TGTGCCAGCAGCGATGGACAGGGACCTCAACACTACTACAATGAGCAGTTCTTC.

CDR3 DNA: TGTGCCAGCAGCTTACGCCCAGGACAGCCCGACGAAAAACTGTTTTTT. Translation gives CASSLRPGQPDEKLFF. V gene TRBV7-6 combines with J gene TRBJ1-4; TRBD1 is a possible D gene (6 bases). Germline CDR1 SGHVS, CDR2 FNYEAQ. The germline V and J ends were trimmed by 2 bases and 8 bases, with 18 bases remaining between them. The CDR3 sequence is 16 residues long.

This clonotype has only a few counts. This rearrangement joins TRBV9 to TRBJ2-3; 7 bases are shared with TRBD1. J lost 1 base, V lost 0 bases, and 5 bases had no gene match. The CDR3 is 16 residues long. The germline gives CDR1 SGDLS, CDR2 YYNGEE. The CDR3 loop reads CASSVETGLGTDTQYF. CDR3 nucleotide sequence: TGTGCCAGCAGCGTAGAGACAGGGCTGGGCACAGATACGCAGTATTTT.